This T cell receptor beta chain stems from a study of shared clonotypes between healthy human individuals. To note about this clone: Its specificity is unknown.

Measured with immunoSEQ multiplex PCR; TCRdb has only the in-frame clones, and not every one. The table includes about 2.1 million clones, roughly 95% detected once. Notes on the study in general: Among donors, sharing of clonotypes was expected to be affected by sequencing depth. Memory subsets generally showed lower estimated richness than naive subsets.

Naive CD8 cells lacked CD45RO, underwent positive selection for CCR7 and left out terminally differentiated effector memory CD45RA+ cells. All donors were healthy HIV-negative adults lacking recent acute infections or vaccinations. The length of the CDR3 is 13 residues. Trimming shortened V by 5 bases and J by 12 bases, and 20 bases separated the two germline ends. The germline V gene encodes CDR1 LNHDA and CDR2 SQIVND (reference sequence). The chain is built from TRBV19 and TRBJ2-7; tentative D call: TRBD1 (5 bases). The sequence was obtained from a man younger than 35 in good health. Some clones in this sample may be carry-over from other donors' samples. What was sequenced was naive CD8+ T cells from PBMCs. For the CDR3, the DNA is TGTGCCAGTAGTTGGGCCCGAACAGGAGAACTGTACTTC. Its translation: CASSWARTGELYF.